This section outlines one T cell receptor beta chain sequence together with its context. Its antigen remains unidentified. The source of the sample is a study of T cell repertoires in cytomegalovirus infection. Study overall: CMV epitopes, recently identified HLA-C-restricted and well-studied HLA-B-restricted, were used.

The CDR3 is 16 amino acids. Germline trimming cut 5 bases from V and 0 bases from J; bases unmatched to any gene: 8. The V gene's germline CDR1 is SGHAT and CDR2 FQNNGV. MiXCR was run by TCRdb on the reads, yielding one entry per CDR3 protein. The sample yields around 77,000 distinct CDR3 sequences, 20% to 25% seen once. Whole-study findings and limits: Carriers of CMV and the relevant HLA type were discriminated by public TCR beta frequency.

The source is a human donor in good health (CMV status not recorded). Some clones in this sample may be carry-over from other donors' samples. The chain employs TRBV11-2 and TRBJ1-1; 8 nucleotides align to TRBD1. The sequences come from CD8+ T cells from cultured PBMCs, collected from culture after CMV antigen stimulation. The CDR3 sequence: CASSPRDRFMNTEAFF. The CDR3 region has the DNA TGTGCCAGCAGCCCCCGGGACAGGTTCATGAACACTGAAGCTTTCTTT.